This T cell receptor beta chain originates from a study of identical twins. TCRdb independently ran MiXCR on the 5' RACE reads; one entry per CDR3 protein. The repertoire consists of approximately 280,000 distinct CDR3 sequences, with roughly 8.6% occurring once and the leading ten covering roughly 2%. Germline lookup yields CDR1 DFQATT and CDR2 SNEGSKA (reference sequence). The junction had 9 bases not matched to a gene; V was cut back by 4 bases and J by 4 bases. This CDR3 spans 16 amino acids. This clonotype was counted only a few times. These data were also filed under a second study, of yellow fever vaccine responses in identical twins.

The receptor comes from a woman aged 18-29 years in good health. Sequencing was carried out using memory (CD45RO+) T cells sorted from blood. The chain has TRBV20-1 and TRBJ2-1, with TRBD2 matching 11 bases. CDR3 protein: CSATPHTSGGYNEQFF. CDR3 bases: TGCAGTGCTACCCCCCATACTAGCGGGGGATACAATGAGCAGTTCTTC.